This T cell receptor beta chain was captured by sequencing in a study of CXCR3-negative and CXCR3-positive naive CD8 T cells. Across the whole study: Summed over all libraries, TRB reads came to 110 million to 150 million, with about 1.5 +/- 0.3 million per library. Regarding the study as a whole: Diversity in memory CD8+ cells fell much lower than the comparably high levels seen in both naive subsets. Naive cells, whether CXCR3-negative or CXCR3-positive, had similar TRBV-TRBJ usage, while memory cells differed.

The CDR3 spans 13 residues. Germline CDR1 MDHEN, CDR2 SYDVKM. The method, 5' RACE with UMI labels, was used to prepare the TRB cDNA libraries. TCRdb reprocessed the 5' RACE reads, keeping one entry per CDR3 protein, no DNA. This sample's table has around 50,000 distinct CDR3 sequences. As concerns this clonotype: Its target is unknown.

The origin of this receptor is a human donor in good health. Some clones in this sample may be carry-over from other donors' samples. The chain recombines TRBV28 with TRBJ2-5. The sample consisted of memory CD8+ T cells from blood. The CDR3 sequence is CASSLASKETQYF.